The rows below give T cell receptor beta chains drawn from one sample of a study of T cell responses to AZD1222 COVID-19 vaccine. The repertoire was sequenced with immunoSEQ multiplex PCR; TCRdb's copy has only in-frame clones and lacks some. Altogether 100,000 to 120,000 clones are present, around 81% being singletons, with the ten largest covering approximately 4.6%. The sample consisted of peripheral blood, taken on day 0 of AZD1222 vaccination. The source of these receptors is an adult in good health. Each CDR3 is given with its conserved first and last residue. D genes are given only for firm matches. Expanded clones are given a class, and other clones once, few, many or no size at all.

j_gene	v_gene	d_gene	abundance	CDR3nt	CDR3aa
TRBJ2-5	TRBV19	TRBD1	NA	TGTGCCAGTAGTATAGGCACAGGGGAAGAGACCCAGTACTTC	CASSIGTGEETQYF
TRBJ1-1	TRBV9	TRBD1	NA	TGTGCCAGCAGCATAGGACAGGGGGTCCAATCTGAAGCTTTCTTT	CASSIGQGVQSEAFF
TRBJ1-5	TRBV7-9	NA	NA	TGTGCCAGCCAGTACAGCCTCAATCAGCCCCAGCATTTT	CASQYSLNQPQHF
TRBJ1-5	TRBV7-8	NA	NA	TGTGCCAGCAGCTTAGCAAGGGCGCTTCAGCCCCAGCATTTT	CASSLARALQPQHF
TRBJ1-2	TRBV2	NA	NA	TGTGCCAGCAGTCTCGGGGGGGGTCCAGCTAACTATGGCTACACCTTC	CASSLGGGPANYGYTF
TRBJ2-2	TRBV4-2	NA	NA	TGTGCCAGCAGCCGCGGGGACACCGGGGAGCTGTTTTTT	CASSRGDTGELFF
TRBJ1-6	TRBV27	NA	NA	TGTGCCAGCAGTTTATTCCCCGGGAACCATAATTCACCCCTCCACTTT	CASSLFPGNHNSPLHF
TRBJ2-7	TRBV18	NA	once	TGTGCCAGCTCGCCCGGTTTGGCAGGATCCTACGAGCAGTACTTC	CASSPGLAGSYEQYF
TRBJ1-6	TRBV7-2	NA	once	TGTGCCAGCAGCCGTAGGGGTTGGAGGTCACCCCTCCACTTT	CASSRRGWRSPLHF
TRBJ1-2	TRBV7-3	NA	NA	TGTGCCAGCAGCTTAGGACCAGAATATGGCTACACCTTC	CASSLGPEYGYTF
TRBJ1-4	TRBV30	NA	NA	TGTGCCTGGAGTGTACTACGGGAAAAACTGTTTTTT	CAWSVLREKLFF
TRBJ2-7	TRBV30	NA	NA	TGTGCCTGGACCGGGGCTGGCCGCACCTACGAGCAGTACTTC	CAWTGAGRTYEQYF
TRBJ2-3	TRBV29-1	NA	NA	TGCAGCGCTGCCAGCACAGATACGCAGTATTTT	CSAASTDTQYF
TRBJ1-5	TRBV18	NA	NA	TGTGCCAGCTCACCACCGGGGGAATCCGGCAATCAGCCCCAGCATTTT	CASSPPGESGNQPQHF
TRBJ2-7	TRBV19	TRBD1	few	TGTGCCCCACGGGACAGGGATTCCTACGAGCAGTACTTC	CAPRDRDSYEQYF
TRBJ2-6	TRBV5-1	TRBD1	NA	TGCGCCAGCAGCTTGGGAGACAGGGCTAGCTCTGGGGCCAACGTCCTGACTTTC	CASSLGDRASSGANVLTF
TRBJ1-4	TRBV6-1	NA	NA	TGTGCCAGCAGTGACCTCGACATAGGGGAGTACGAAAAACTGTTTTTT	CASSDLDIGEYEKLFF
TRBJ2-5	TRBV11-2	TRBD1	NA	TGTGCCAGCAGTATCACCGGGACAGGGGAGACCCAGTACTTC	CASSITGTGETQYF
TRBJ1-5	TRBV6-5	NA	NA	TGTGCCAGCAGCGACTCGGGGAAACGCAATCAGCCCCAGCATTTT	CASSDSGKRNQPQHF
TRBJ1-1	TRBV7-2	TRBD1	NA	TGTGCCAGCAGCTTAACCTTTGACAGGGTCGCTGAAGCTTTCTTT	CASSLTFDRVAEAFF
TRBJ1-5	TRBV5-3	TRBD1	NA	TGTGCCAGAAGCTTGATGGGACAGCAAAATCAGCCCCAGCATTTT	CARSLMGQQNQPQHF
TRBJ1-1	TRBV6-5	NA	few	TGTGCCACGTGGTACACTGAAGCTTTCTTT	CATWYTEAFF
TRBJ2-7	TRBV7-3	TRBD2	NA	TGTGCCAGCAGCTTAACTTTCCGGACTAGCGGGGGAGAGCAGTACTTC	CASSLTFRTSGGEQYF
TRBJ2-7	TRBV27	NA	once	TGTGCCAGCCGTCAGGGGGGGATCTACGAGCAGTACTTC	CASRQGGIYEQYF
TRBJ1-1	TRBV10-1	TRBD1	NA	TGCGCCAGCAGTGAGGCAGGGGGCGCGTTGGCTTTCTTT	CASSEAGGALAFF
TRBJ2-7	TRBV18	NA	few	TGTGCCAGCTCACCACGTAGGACCGACTCCTACGAGCAGTACTTC	CASSPRRTDSYEQYF
TRBJ1-4	TRBV28	NA	few	TGTGCCAGCAGTTTACAGGGACCCATGAAACTGTTTTTT	CASSLQGPMKLFF
TRBJ1-1	TRBV5-4	TRBD1	NA	TGTGCCAGCAGCAGAACAGGGGCCGACACTGAAGCTTTCTTT	CASSRTGADTEAFF
TRBJ2-6	TRBV28	TRBD1	NA	TGTGCCAGCAGGCACAGGGGATCTGGGGCCAACGTCCTGACTTTC	CASRHRGSGANVLTF
TRBJ2-3	TRBV28	TRBD1	NA	TGTGCCAGCAGTTTAGAGGGCAGGGGGACCGATACGCAGTATTTT	CASSLEGRGTDTQYF
TRBJ1-2	TRBV3-1/TRBV3-2	NA	NA	TGTGCCAGCCGCATGGGAAGGGGCGGGGGCTACACCTTC	CASRMGRGGGYTF
TRBJ1-2	TRBV10-2	TRBD1	NA	TGCGCCAGCAGTATGAACCGGGACAGGGGGGATGGCTACACCTTC	CASSMNRDRGDGYTF
TRBJ2-1	TRBV7-2	NA	NA	TGTGCCAGCAGCTTATGGGGAGGCGGGACGTCAAATGAGCAGTTCTTC	CASSLWGGGTSNEQFF
TRBJ1-4	TRBV11-2	NA	NA	TGTGCCAGCAGCCTTGGGGACTTCGGGGAAAAACTGTTTTTT	CASSLGDFGEKLFF
TRBJ1-1	TRBV5-1	NA	NA	TGCGCCAGCGGAAGCGTAGGGGCGCGTACTGAAGCTTTCTTT	CASGSVGARTEAFF
TRBJ1-4	TRBV27	TRBD1	NA	TGTGCCAGCAGTGGCCGCTACAGGGGAAATGAAAAACTGTTTTTT	CASSGRYRGNEKLFF
TRBJ2-7	TRBV27	NA	NA	TGTGCCAGCGCTAAAGGTTACGGGGGAATCTACGAGCAGTACTTC	CASAKGYGGIYEQYF
TRBJ1-6	TRBV3-1/TRBV3-2	NA	NA	TGTGCCAGCAGCCAAGGGGCCTATAATTCACCCCTCCACTTT	CASSQGAYNSPLHF
TRBJ1-2	TRBV28	TRBD1	few	TGTGCCAGCAGTCGCCACGGGACAGGGGGAAACTATGGCTACACCTTC	CASSRHGTGGNYGYTF
TRBJ1-4	TRBV15	NA	NA	TGTGCCACCAGCAGAGATTGGAACGGACTAAATGAAAAACTGTTTTTT	CATSRDWNGLNEKLFF
TRBJ1-5	TRBV18	NA	NA	TGTGCCAGCTCACAGGTTAACAATCAGCCCCAGCATTTT	CASSQVNNQPQHF
TRBJ1-2	TRBV6-5	TRBD1	NA	TGTGCCAGCAGTTACCCTCAGGACAGGGTCTATGGCTACACCTTC	CASSYPQDRVYGYTF
TRBJ2-7	TRBV5-1	NA	few	TGCGCCAGCAGCTTGGGGGGACCCTCCTACGAGCAGTACTTC	CASSLGGPSYEQYF
TRBJ2-4	TRBV18	NA	NA	TGTGCCAGCTCACCATTGGTATCCGGAAACATTCAGTACTTC	CASSPLVSGNIQYF
TRBJ1-1	TRBV4-3	NA	few	TGCGCCAGCAGCCAAGCGAACACTGAAGCTTTCTTT	CASSQANTEAFF
TRBJ2-3	TRBV7-9	TRBD2	NA	TGTGCCAGCAGCCTCGGGGTAGCGGGGCCCTCAGATACGCAGTATTTT	CASSLGVAGPSDTQYF